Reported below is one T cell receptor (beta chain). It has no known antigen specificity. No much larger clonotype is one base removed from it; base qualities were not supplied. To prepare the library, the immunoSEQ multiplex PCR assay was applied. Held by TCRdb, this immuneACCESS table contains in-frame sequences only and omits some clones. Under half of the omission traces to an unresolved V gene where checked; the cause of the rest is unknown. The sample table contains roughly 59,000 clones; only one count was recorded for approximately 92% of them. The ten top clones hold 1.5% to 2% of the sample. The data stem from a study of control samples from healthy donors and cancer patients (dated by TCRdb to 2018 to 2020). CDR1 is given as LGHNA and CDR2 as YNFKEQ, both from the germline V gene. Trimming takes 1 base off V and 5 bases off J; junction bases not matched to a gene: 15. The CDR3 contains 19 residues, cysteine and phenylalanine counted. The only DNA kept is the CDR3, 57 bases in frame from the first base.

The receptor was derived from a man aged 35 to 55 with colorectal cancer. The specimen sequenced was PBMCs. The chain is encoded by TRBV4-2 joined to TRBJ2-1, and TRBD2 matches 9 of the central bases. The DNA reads TGTGCCAGCAGCCAAGCGCCAGGGGCGGCGGGGGGGCGGGACAATGAGCAGTTCTTC. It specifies CASSQAPGAAGGRDNEQFF.